This TCR beta chain was identified during a study of T cell clones after liver transplantation. Study-level points and caveats: The donor-reactive repertoire was only partly measurable in two subjects, lacking donor cells.

The CDR3 loop spans 16 amino acids. Germline V gene data show CDR1 as SGHDT and CDR2 as YYEEEE. Losses at the gene ends were 4 bases for V and 7 bases for J; bases not matched to a gene: 11. Concerning this clone: Its antigen is currently unknown.

Data came from immunoSEQ multiplex PCR; TCRdb stores just in-frame clones and leaves some out. The profile shows roughly 80,000 clones, over 80% of them singletons. The sample in question was CD4+ T cells from blood, obtained at the 22-month timepoint. The sequence derives from a human patient who received a liver transplant. The graft donor may have contributed some T cells. The gene calls are TRBV5-6 and TRBJ2-1; 10 bases are a match to TRBD2. The CDR3 DNA reads TGTGCCAGCAGCACAAGCGGGACTAGCGCTGGGAATGAGCAGTTCTTC. Its translation is CASSTSGTSAGNEQFF. The entire variable domain, with the rest obtained from reference TRBV5-6 and TRBJ2-1, is as follows: DAGVTQSPTHLIKTRGQQVTLRCSPKSGHDTVSWYQQALGQGPQFIFQYYEEEERQRGNFPDRFSGHQFPNYSSELNVNALLLGDSALYLCASSTSGTSAGNEQFFGPGTRLTVL.